These T cell receptor beta chains were read from a single sample in a study of T cells after yellow fever vaccination. TCRdb fed the 5' RACE reads into MiXCR, producing one record per CDR3 protein. The sample lists 95,000 to 100,000 distinct CDR3 sequences; around 5.8% were seen once. Here the sequenced sample was CD8+ T cells sorted from PBMCs, taken 10 days after the yellow fever booster vaccination. These TCRs come from a man aged 18 to 30 who received the YFV17D yellow fever vaccine. The CDR3 runs from the conserved cysteine through the conserved F or W. The D gene is left open where the match is weak. The listing skips clone size in some rows; elsewhere it reads once, few, many or a size class.

>TRBD1|TRBV6-5|TRBJ1-6|few
CAAKTGGTPLHF
TGTGCCGCCAAGACAGGGGGAACACCCCTCCACTTT
>TRBD1|TRBV5-5|TRBJ2-2|many
CASSLPGPGGRELFF
TGTGCCAGCAGCTTACCGGGACCAGGGGGCCGGGAGCTGTTTTTT
>-|TRBV19|TRBJ1-5|-
CASSTRGRVQPQHF
TGTGCCAGTAGTACCAGGGGAAGGGTTCAGCCCCAGCATTTT
>-|TRBV12-3/TRBV12-4|TRBJ2-6|-
CASNRDAPGANVLTF
TGTGCCAGCAACCGGGACGCCCCTGGGGCCAACGTCCTGACTTTC
>-|TRBV5-1|TRBJ1-2|many
CASSLGGNGYTF
TGCGCCAGCAGCTTAGGTGGAAATGGCTACACCTTC
>-|TRBV12-3/TRBV12-4|TRBJ2-1|-
CASSSPQAADNEQFF
TGTGCCAGCAGTTCCCCCCAGGCAGCGGACAATGAGCAGTTCTTC
>-|TRBV5-1|TRBJ2-1|many
CASSLAESINEQFF
TGCGCCAGCAGCTTGGCCGAGTCTATCAATGAGCAGTTCTTC
>-|TRBV7-9|TRBJ1-1|few
CASSFGWAEAFF
TGTGCCAGCAGCTTTGGGTGGGCTGAAGCTTTCTTT
>-|TRBV4-3|TRBJ1-6|-
CASSQFQGGSPLHF
TGCGCCAGCAGCCAGTTTCAGGGTGGTTCACCCCTCCACTTT
>-|TRBV29-1|TRBJ2-5|-
CSVDGRGRQETQYF
TGCAGCGTTGACGGTAGGGGCCGCCAAGAGACCCAGTACTTC
>TRBD1|TRBV5-1|TRBJ1-1|few
CASTTGGLNTEAFF
TGCGCCAGCACAACAGGGGGCTTGAACACTGAAGCTTTCTTT
>TRBD1|TRBV28|TRBJ1-3|many
CASSDRGLSGNTIYF
TGTGCCAGCAGTGACAGGGGGCTCTCTGGAAACACCATATATTTT
>-|TRBV28|TRBJ2-5|few
CASSRETSQETQYF
TGTGCCAGCAGTAGAGAGACTAGCCAAGAGACCCAGTACTTC
>-|TRBV20-1|TRBJ2-3|-
CSARARDSTGGNTQYF
TGCAGTGCTAGAGCCCGGGACTCCACCGGAGGGAATACGCAGTATTTT
>-|TRBV19|TRBJ2-3|-
CASSLSVGDTQYF
TGTGCCAGTAGCCTTTCGGTAGGAGATACGCAGTATTTT
>-|TRBV12-3/TRBV12-4|TRBJ1-2|-
CASSPGPTLYGYTF
TGTGCCAGCAGTCCCGGCCCGACCCTCTATGGCTACACCTTC
>-|TRBV7-8|TRBJ2-5|few
CASSLGSGGPETQYF
TGTGCCAGCAGCTTAGGGTCAGGAGGGCCGGAGACCCAGTACTTC
>-|TRBV27|TRBJ1-1|-
CASSLSGQGWTEAFF
TGTGCCAGCAGTTTATCAGGGCAGGGATGGACTGAAGCTTTCTTT
>TRBD2|TRBV7-9|TRBJ2-5|-
CASSPTSGVGETQYF
TGTGCCAGCAGCCCGACTAGCGGGGTGGGGGAGACCCAGTACTTC
>-|TRBV7-9|TRBJ2-7|few
CASSFGNYEQYF
TGTGCCAGCAGCTTCGGGAACTACGAGCAGTACTTC
>-|TRBV5-1|TRBJ2-3|many
CASSFRFQGTPVADTQYF
TGCGCCAGCAGCTTTCGGTTTCAAGGGACCCCCGTGGCAGATACGCAGTATTTT
>TRBD2|TRBV27|TRBJ2-7|few
CASSLSSGGSYEQYF
TGTGCCAGCAGTTTATCTAGCGGGGGTTCCTACGAGCAGTACTTC
>-|TRBV6-2/TRBV6-3|TRBJ1-2|few
CASSYWVSNYGYTF
TGTGCCAGCAGTTACTGGGTCTCTAACTATGGCTACACCTTC
>-|TRBV6-4|TRBJ2-2|-
CASSDSAGNTGELFF
TGTGCCAGCAGTGACTCGGCGGGGAACACCGGGGAGCTGTTTTTT
>-|TRBV7-9|TRBJ2-3|many
CASSARVGLRLDTQYF
TGTGCCAGCAGCGCCCGGGTGGGCCTTCGATTAGATACGCAGTATTTT
>TRBD1|TRBV7-9|TRBJ2-7|many
CASSFGTGGEQYF
TGTGCCAGCAGCTTTGGGACAGGGGGTGAGCAGTACTTC
>TRBD1|TRBV29-1|TRBJ1-2|-
CSVDLGQEINYGYTF
TGCAGCGTTGATCTGGGACAGGAAATTAACTATGGCTACACCTTC
>TRBD2|TRBV20-1|TRBJ2-7|few
CSATGAGGIYEQYF
TGCAGTGCTACCGGAGCGGGGGGGATCTACGAGCAGTACTTC
>TRBD1|TRBV27|TRBJ2-1|-
CASILTPGGAEQFF
TGTGCCAGCATCTTGACCCCAGGGGGCGCGGAGCAGTTCTTC
>-|TRBV6-2/TRBV6-3|TRBJ2-5|-
CASDSRGTQYF
TGTGCCAGCGACAGTAGAGGGACCCAGTACTTC
>TRBD2|TRBV28|TRBJ2-2|-
CASSPSGGTYTGELFF
TGTGCCAGCAGCCCTAGCGGGGGGACTTACACCGGGGAGCTGTTTTTT
>-|TRBV10-1|TRBJ2-5|few
CASSRRKQETQYF
TGCGCCAGCAGTCGACGGAAACAAGAGACCCAGTACTTC
>-|TRBV6-2/TRBV6-3|TRBJ1-5|few
CASSYGYSNQPQHF
TGTGCCAGCAGTTACGGGTACAGCAATCAGCCCCAGCATTTT